The 13 T cell receptor beta chains given below trace back to one sample, sequenced in a study of TIL therapy for anti-PD-1-resistant metastatic lung cancer. This sample's time point: pre-treatment sample, taken before nivolumab and TIL therapy. Pleural nodules or supraclavicular lymph nodes made up most of the excised metastases sampled. The libraries were made with immunoSEQ v3. Some clones are missing from TCRdb's copy, which holds only in-frame ones; the method was immunoSEQ multiplex PCR. This table holds about 100,000 clones, 50% to 70% found once. Sequenced here: tumor tissue, sampled at baseline. Receptor source: a person aged 25-79 years with non-small cell lung cancer.

The J gene is TRBJ2-3, the V gene TRBV7-3; tentatively, D is TRBD1 (6 bases). The CDR3 totals 14 residues. Trimming shortened V by 4 bases and J by 6 bases, and 14 bases separated the two germline ends. Per germline, CDR1 SGHTA and CDR2 FQGTGA. The CDR3, as DNA: TGTGCCAGCAGCTCCGGTTTCCAGGGGGATACGCAGTATTTT. Translated: CASSSGFQGDTQYF.

The chain carries TRBV7-6 and TRBJ1-1; no definite D call. The CDR3 totals 13 residues. Deletions cut 3 bases from V and 1 base from J, with 6 bases between. From germline, CDR1 is SGHVS and CDR2 FNYEAQ. The DNA for the CDR3 is TGTGCCAGCAGCTTTAACAGGAACACTGAAGCTTTCTTT. It codes for CASSFNRNTEAFF.

There are a few counts of this clone. Here the CDR3 reads CASSSPVVSGDTQYF. The CDR3 DNA reads as TGTGCCAGCAGTTCCCCGGTCGTGAGCGGAGATACGCAGTATTTT. The V gene is TRBV28, the J gene TRBJ2-3; D might be TRBD2 (5 bases). Trimming pared 4 bases from V and 5 bases from J, leaving 16 bases between. Germline CDR1 reads MDHEN; CDR2 reads SYDVKM. This CDR3 contains 15 residues. Drawing the rest from reference TRBV28 and TRBJ2-3, the complete variable domain is DVKVTQSSRYLVKRTGEKVFLECVQDMDHENMFWYRQDPGLGLRLIYFSYDVKMKEKGDIPEGYSVSREKKERFSLILESASTNQTSMYLCASSSPVVSGDTQYFGPGTRLTVL.

This clone came up a few times. V is TRBV2 and J is TRBJ1-4, with 10 bases matching TRBD1. V was clipped by 5 bases and J by 6 bases; unmatched bases: 6. The germline CDR1 and CDR2 sequences are SNHLY and FYNNEI. The CDR3 has 15 residues. The CDR3 is CASSLGQGGYEKLFF. The CDR3 bases are TGTGCCAGCAGTTTAGGACAGGGGGGTTATGAAAAACTGTTTTTT.

The gene calls are TRBV2 and TRBJ1-1; D remains ambiguous. CDR3 length equals 11 residues. Germline V gene sequence: CDR1 SNHLY, CDR2 FYNNEI. V lost 10 bases and J 4 bases, leaving 10 bases between the germline ends. Here the CDR3 reads CATGIITEAFF. CDR3 nucleotide sequence: TGTGCCACCGGAATTATCACTGAAGCTTTCTTT. The complete variable domain, with remaining parts taken from reference TRBV2 and TRBJ1-1, reads EPEVTQTPSHQVTQMGQEVILRCVPISNHLYFYWYRQILGQKVEFLVSFYNNEISEKSEIFDDQFSVERPDGSNFTLKIRSTKLEDSAMYFCATGIITEAFFGQGTRLTVV.

This clone was seen a few times. This rearrangement joins TRBV10-3 to TRBJ1-2; D might be TRBD1 (5 bases). Trimming stripped 6 bases from V and 3 bases from J, with 14 bases between. Germline CDR1 ENHRY, CDR2 SYGVKD. This CDR3 has 14 residues. CDR3 protein: CAIRGRGEDYGYTF. CDR3 bases: TGTGCCATCAGGGGGAGAGGGGAGGACTATGGCTACACCTTC.

This clone has just one count. The chain employs TRBV5-1 and TRBJ2-6; 7 nucleotides match TRBD1. This CDR3 region has 15 residues. J was trimmed by 4 bases and V by 3 bases; bases with no gene match: 4. Germline-derived CDR1 and CDR2 are SGHRS and YFSETQ. CDR3 nucleotide sequence: TGCGCCAGCAGCTCGACAGGGTCCGGGGCCAACGTCCTGACTTTC. Protein sequence: CASSSTGSGANVLTF. The entire variable domain, with the rest obtained from reference TRBV5-1 and TRBJ2-6, is as follows: KAGVTQTPRYLIKTRGQQVTLSCSPISGHRSVSWYQQTPGQGLQFLFEYFSETQRNKGNFPGRFSGRQFSNSRSEMNVSTLELGDSALYLCASSSTGSGANVLTFGAGSRLTVL.

The chain couples TRBV11-1 to TRBJ1-3; maybe TRBD1 (5 bases). This CDR3 spans 15 amino acids. Germline V gene data show CDR1 as SGHAT and CDR2 as FQDESV (reference sequence). The V end was cut by 3 bases, the J end by 4 bases, with 13 bases between. CDR3 coding DNA: TGTGCCAGCAGCTTTACCGGGACGCGCGGAAACACCATATATTTT. This gives the protein CASSFTGTRGNTIYF.

The rearrangement joins TRBV7-2 to TRBJ2-1; TRBD2 agrees at 8 bases. CDR3 length: 17 amino acids. V lost 3 bases to trimming and J lost 6 bases; unmatched junction nucleotides: 13. Germline loops: CDR1 SGHTA, CDR2 FQGNSA. The CDR3 here is CASSLVSSGWGGNEQFF. CDR3 bases: TGTGCCAGCAGCTTGGTCTCTAGCGGGTGGGGTGGCAATGAGCAGTTCTTC.

The CDR3 DNA follows: TGCGCCAGCAGCTTTGGGTCGGGCCCGCAAGAGACCCAGTACTTC. Its translation: CASSFGSGPQETQYF. The J gene is TRBJ2-5, the V gene TRBV5-1; D is uncertain. CDR1 and CDR2 (germline): SGHRS, YFSETQ. Between the trimmed V and J ends, which lost 2 bases and 2 bases, there was a span of 13 bases. This CDR3 region has 15 residues.

This clone was seen only a few times. The chain carries TRBV4-3 and TRBJ1-5; D is uncertain. Germline assignment: CDR1 LGHNA and CDR2 YSLEER. The CDR3 sequence is 13 residues long. V dropped 0 bases and J dropped 6 bases, with 6 bases sitting between them. CDR3 residues: CASSQEGSQPQHF. The CDR3 nucleotides are TGCGCCAGCAGCCAAGAAGGGAGTCAGCCCCAGCATTTT.

This sequence joins TRBV7-2 and TRBJ2-3; D is possibly TRBD2 (5 bases). Germline V lookup: CDR1 SGHTA, CDR2 FQGNSA. V lost 1 base to trimming and J lost 5 bases, with 16 bases between them. The CDR3 runs to 16 residues. The CDR3 here is CASSLVGEPGKDTQYF. DNA for the CDR3: TGTGCCAGCAGCTTAGTTGGGGAGCCGGGGAAAGATACGCAGTATTTT.

This clone was recorded a few times. J is TRBJ1-2 and V is TRBV9, with TRBD1 matching over 8 bases. Germline V gene data show CDR1 as SGDLS and CDR2 as YYNGEE. V shed 0 bases and J 8 bases; nucleotides not matched to a gene: 3. This CDR3 is 13 amino acids long. CDR3 nucleotide sequence: TGTGCCAGCAGCGTAGTAGACAGGGGCGGCTACACCTTC. Translating gives CASSVVDRGGYTF.